This T cell receptor beta chain was retrieved from a study of blood T cell repertoires in COVID-19. The overall study: From T cells, B-cell-depleted T cells, or PBMCs came the material, which was cDNA or gDNA.

Per the germline V gene, CDR1 is SGDLS and CDR2 is YYNGEE. The CDR3 runs to 16 residues. V gave up 0 bases and J gave up 2 bases; unmatched junction bases: 4. Clones were sequenced by immunoSEQ multiplex PCR, and TCRdb holds only the in-frame ones, with some missing. The sample has about 120,000 clones, roughly 90% seen once; the top ten hold approximately 3.7%. Sequenced sample: peripheral blood. The chain links TRBV9 to TRBJ2-1; 8 bases line up with TRBD2. The origin of this receptor is a man over 45 with active COVID-19. In DNA, the CDR3 is TGTGCCAGCAGCGTAGTAGCGGGACCAGCCTACAATGAGCAGTTCTTC. Its translation is CASSVVAGPAYNEQFF.